Judged by abundance, the clone carrying this T cell receptor beta chain is medium-sized. Germline V gives CDR1 SGHTA, CDR2 FQGNSA. The ends were cut back, 7 bases at V and 0 bases at J, with 18 bases in the middle. The CDR3 loop spans 17 amino acids. Via MiXCR, TCRdb re-called the multiplex PCR reads, giving one row per CDR3 protein. The table records around 19,000 distinct CDR3 sequences, around 33% of them present only once. The record originates from a study of breast tumors, draining lymph nodes, adjacent tissues. The sequenced sample was breast tumor tissue. This clonotype was sampled from a female donor with breast cancer. Some clones in this sample may be carry-over from other donors' samples. The chain is built from TRBV7-2 and TRBJ1-4; TRBD1 might be the D (5 bases). The chain's CDR3 is CASTLRGSLATNEKLFF. CDR3 DNA: TGTGCCAGCACCTTGAGGGGCTCCTTGGCAACTAATGAAAAACTGTTTTTT.